One T cell receptor beta chain is described in this entry. Trimming removed 7 bases from V and 3 bases from J, with 12 bases in between. Germline CDR1 LNHDA, CDR2 SQIVND (reference sequence). The CDR3 loop spans 13 amino acids. Described time point: newly diagnosed, previously untreated cHL patient sample. This specimen belongs to a study of PD-1 blockade in classical Hodgkin lymphoma. Some clones are missing from TCRdb's copy, which holds only in-frame ones; the method was immunoSEQ multiplex PCR. The table records about 17,000 clones, roughly 90% of them present only once. The sequence was obtained from a human donor with classical Hodgkin lymphoma. The sequenced sample was peripheral blood mononuclear cells (PBMCs). This sequence joins TRBV19 and TRBJ1-1, with D unclear. This CDR3 is CASMFLGDTEAFF. CDR3 sequence (DNA): TGTGCCAGTATGTTTTTGGGAGACACTGAAGCTTTCTTT.